This TCR beta chain was captured in a study of blood T cell repertoires in COVID-19. The CDR3 spans 17 residues. Measured with immunoSEQ multiplex PCR; TCRdb has only the in-frame clones, and not every one. The data show 95,000 to 150,000 clones, with 85% to 90% seen just once and under 4.5% held by the top ten. This TCR derives from an older woman with COVID-19, enrolled during active disease. The sample comprised peripheral blood. This sequence joins TRBV21-1 and TRBJ2-5; the table's D call, TRBD1, was not checked against the DNA. TRBV21-1 is classified as a pseudogene. This chain's CDR3 is CASSKKQGSRCHETQYF. CDR3 bases: TGTGCCAGCAGCAAAAAGCAGGGGTCGAGGTGCCACGAGACCCAGTACTTC.